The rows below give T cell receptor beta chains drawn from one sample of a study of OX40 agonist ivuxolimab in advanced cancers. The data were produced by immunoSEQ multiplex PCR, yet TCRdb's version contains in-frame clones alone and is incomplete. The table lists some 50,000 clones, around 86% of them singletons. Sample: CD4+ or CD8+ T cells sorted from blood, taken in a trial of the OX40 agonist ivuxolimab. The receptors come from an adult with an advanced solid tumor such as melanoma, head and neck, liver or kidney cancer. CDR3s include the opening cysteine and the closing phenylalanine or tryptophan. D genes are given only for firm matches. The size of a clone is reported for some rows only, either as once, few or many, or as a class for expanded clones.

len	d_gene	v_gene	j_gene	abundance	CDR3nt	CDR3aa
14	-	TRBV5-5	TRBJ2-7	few	TGTGCCAGCAGCTTAGGAGACAGTCCTTACGAGCAGTACTTC	CASSLGDSPYEQYF
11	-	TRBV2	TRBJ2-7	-	TGTGCCAGCATACGGACGGATGAGCAGTACTTC	CASIRTDEQYF
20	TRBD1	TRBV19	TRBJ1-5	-	TGTGCCAGTAGTATCTCCCCCGGACAGGGGGCCATCTATAGCAATCAGCCCCAGCATTTT	CASSISPGQGAIYSNQPQHF
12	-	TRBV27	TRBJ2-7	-	TGTGCCAGCAGTCCAACCCCCTACGAGCAGTACTTC	CASSPTPYEQYF
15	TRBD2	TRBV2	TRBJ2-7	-	TGTGCCAGCAGTGAATCTCTAGCGGGCCTCTACGAGCAGTACTTC	CASSESLAGLYEQYF
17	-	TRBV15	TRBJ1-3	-	TGTGCCACCGGTGACGAAGGGGGTGACGGGTCTGGAAACACCGTATATTTT	CATGDEGGDGSGNTVYF
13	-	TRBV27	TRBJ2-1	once	TGTGCCAGCGGTTTTTCTAGCCTCAATGAGCAGTTCTTC	CASGFSSLNEQFF
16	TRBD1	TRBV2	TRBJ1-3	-	TGTGCCAGCAGTGGAGACAGGGGGCCGGCTGGAAACACCATATATTTT	CASSGDRGPAGNTIYF
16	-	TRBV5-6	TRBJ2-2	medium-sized	TGTGCCAGCAGCCCCGGGGGGCTAGCGAGGACCGGGGAGCTGTTTTTT	CASSPGGLARTGELFF
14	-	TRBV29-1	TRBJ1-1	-	TGCAGCGTTCCGAACGGACAGCCGGACACTGAAGCTTTCTTT	CSVPNGQPDTEAFF
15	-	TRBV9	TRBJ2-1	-	TGTGCCAGCAGCGTAGGGGCAGGTCCGTCCGATGAGCAGTTCTTC	CASSVGAGPSDEQFF
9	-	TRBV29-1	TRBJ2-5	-	TGCAGCGTTGAAGAGACCCAGTACTTC	CSVEETQYF
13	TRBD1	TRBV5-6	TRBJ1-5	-	TGTGCCAGCAGCTTGGACAGGGGTCAGCCCCAGCATTTT	CASSLDRGQPQHF
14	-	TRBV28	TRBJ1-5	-	TGTGCCAGCGTCGGGGTTTGGAGCAATCAGCCCCAGCATTTT	CASVGVWSNQPQHF
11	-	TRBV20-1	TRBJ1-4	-	TGCAGTGCTTTTGGGGGTGAAAAACTGTTTTTT	CSAFGGEKLFF
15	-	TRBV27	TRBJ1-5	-	TGTGCCAGCAGCCCCCTGACAGTGGGCAATCAGCCCCAGCATTTT	CASSPLTVGNQPQHF
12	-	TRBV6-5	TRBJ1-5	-	TGTGCCAGCAGTTACGGGGGCGGGCCCCAGCATTTT	CASSYGGGPQHF
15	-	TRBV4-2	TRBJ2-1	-	TGTGCCAGCAGTAACCCCCTTGGGGCAAACAATGAGCAGTTCTTC	CASSNPLGANNEQFF
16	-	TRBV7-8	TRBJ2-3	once	TGTGCCAGCAGCTCCTGGACGGACACAAGCACAGATACGCAGTATTTT	CASSSWTDTSTDTQYF
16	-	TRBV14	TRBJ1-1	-	TGTGCCAGCACAGACAACTCCGGAACGGCCAATACTGAAGCTTTCTTT	CASTDNSGTANTEAFF
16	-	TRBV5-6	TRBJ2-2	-	TGTGCCAGCAGCTTGGCCAGTGTCAGCAACACCGGGGAGCTGTTTTTT	CASSLASVSNTGELFF
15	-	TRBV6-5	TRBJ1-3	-	TGTGCCAGCAGTTACGGGGGGGAGCCTGGAAACACCATATATTTT	CASSYGGEPGNTIYF
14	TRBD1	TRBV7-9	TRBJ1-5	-	TGTGCCAGCAGCCCGGGGACAGCGATTCAGCCCCAGCATTTT	CASSPGTAIQPQHF
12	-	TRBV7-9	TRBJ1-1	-	TGTGCAGCTCAGGCGGGGAACACTGAAGCTTTCTTT	CAAQAGNTEAFF
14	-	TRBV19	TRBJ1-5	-	TGTGCCAGTAGTGTGGAGGATAGCAATCAGCCCCAGCATTTT	CASSVEDSNQPQHF
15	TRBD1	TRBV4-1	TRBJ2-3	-	TGCGCCAGCAGCCGCCAAGGGGGCAGCACAGATACGCAGTATTTT	CASSRQGGSTDTQYF
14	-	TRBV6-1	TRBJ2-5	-	TGTGCCAGCAGTGAAGCGCGAGGATTCGAGACCCAGTACTTC	CASSEARGFETQYF
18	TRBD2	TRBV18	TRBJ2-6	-	TGTGCCAGCTCACCACCCCTAGCGGTCGTCTCTGGGGCCAACGTCCTGACTTTC	CASSPPLAVVSGANVLTF
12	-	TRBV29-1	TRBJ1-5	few	TGCAGCGTTGAAGATTCGGGTCAGCCCCAGCATTTT	CSVEDSGQPQHF
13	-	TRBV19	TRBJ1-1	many	TGTGCCAGTAGTATAGGCGAGTACACTGAAGCTTTCTTT	CASSIGEYTEAFF
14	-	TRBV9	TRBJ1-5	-	TGTGCCAGCAGCGTAGAGGATAGCAATCAGCCCCAGCATTTT	CASSVEDSNQPQHF
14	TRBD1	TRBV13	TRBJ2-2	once	TGTGCCAGCAGCATACAGGGGGCAAACGGGGAGCTGTTTTTT	CASSIQGANGELFF
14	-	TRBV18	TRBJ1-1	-	TGTGCCAGCTCACCACTTGGGGTGAACACTGAAGCTTTCTTT	CASSPLGVNTEAFF
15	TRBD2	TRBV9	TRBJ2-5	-	TGTGCCAGCAGCGAAAGGACTAGCGAGCAAGAGACCCAGTACTTC	CASSERTSEQETQYF
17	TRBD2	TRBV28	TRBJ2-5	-	TGTGCCAGCAGTTTAATTCTCCGCGGGGGGGCGGCGGAGACCCAGTACTTC	CASSLILRGGAAETQYF
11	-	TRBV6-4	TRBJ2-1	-	TGTGCCAGCAGGGGGGGCAATGAGCAGTTCTTC	CASRGGNEQFF
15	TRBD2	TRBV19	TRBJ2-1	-	TGTGCCAGTAGTATCCCAGCGGGGGACTACAATGAGCAGTTCTTC	CASSIPAGDYNEQFF
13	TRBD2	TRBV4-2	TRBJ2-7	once	TGTGCCAGCAGTTCCTCGACGGGAGGGGAGCAGTACTTC	CASSSSTGGEQYF
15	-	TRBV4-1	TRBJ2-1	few	TGCGCCAGCACCCAGGAGGGGGGAGTGATTAATGAGCAGTTCTTC	CASTQEGGVINEQFF
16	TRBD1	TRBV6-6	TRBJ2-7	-	TGTGCCAGCAGTCTCACCGGACAGGGGATTTACTACGAGCAGTACTTC	CASSLTGQGIYYEQYF
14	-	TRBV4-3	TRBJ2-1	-	TGCGCCAGCAGCGTGGGTGGGAGCGGCTATGAGCAGTTCTTC	CASSVGGSGYEQFF
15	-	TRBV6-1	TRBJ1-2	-	TGTGCCAGCAGTGAAGCGGCCACAGCTAACTATGGCTACACCTTC	CASSEAATANYGYTF
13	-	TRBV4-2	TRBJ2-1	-	TGTGCCAGCAGCCAAAGGAACCCCAATGAGCAGTTCTTC	CASSQRNPNEQFF
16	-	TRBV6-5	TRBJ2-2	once	TGTGCCAGCAGTTACTCGCGGGGTGGGGACACCGGGGAGCTGTTTTTT	CASSYSRGGDTGELFF
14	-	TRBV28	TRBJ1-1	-	TGTGCCAGCAGTTTAAGTGGGGTGAACACTGAAGCTTTCTTT	CASSLSGVNTEAFF
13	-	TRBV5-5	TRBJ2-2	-	TGTGCCAGCATGGAGAGTAACACCGGGGAGCTGTTTTTT	CASMESNTGELFF
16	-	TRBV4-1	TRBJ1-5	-	TGCGCCAGCAGTCCCAAGTCCACCTATAGCAATCAGCCCCAGCATTTT	CASSPKSTYSNQPQHF
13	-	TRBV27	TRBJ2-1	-	TGTGCCAGCAGTTGGGGGGTTTACAATGAGCAGTTCTTC	CASSWGVYNEQFF
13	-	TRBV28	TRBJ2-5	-	TGTGCCAGCAGCTACAACCAGCAAGAGACCCAGTACTTC	CASSYNQQETQYF